The rows below give T cell receptor beta chains drawn from one sample of a study of blood T cell repertoires in COVID-19. Here immunoSEQ multiplex PCR was the method, and the copy in TCRdb shows in-frame clones only, minus some. The profile shows some 370,000 clones, 89% of them singletons. The sequencing input was peripheral blood. The receptor source for this set is a man aged 35 to 55 with acute or convalescent COVID-19. Both conserved end residues are part of each CDR3. D genes are given only for firm matches. Rows may omit the clone size; those that give it use once, few, many or a size class.

size: once; D: TRBD1; J: TRBJ1-2; V: TRBV9; DNA: TGTGCCAGCAGCGTAGCCCCCGAGACAGGGTATGGCTACACCTTC; CDR3: CASSVAPETGYGYTF
size: .; D: TRBD1; J: TRBJ2-5; V: TRBV6-5; DNA: TGTGCCAGCAGTCCGACAGGGGTTTGGGAGACCCAGTACTTC; CDR3: CASSPTGVWETQYF
size: .; D: .; J: TRBJ1-4; V: TRBV15; DNA: TGTGCCACCAGCAGAGCAACAACTAATGAAAAACTGTTTTTT; CDR3: CATSRATTNEKLFF
size: .; D: TRBD1; J: TRBJ1-5; V: TRBV7-8; DNA: TGTGCCAGCAGCTTGGCCGGGACAGAGAATCAGCCCCAGCATTTT; CDR3: CASSLAGTENQPQHF
size: .; D: .; J: TRBJ2-7; V: TRBV4-2; DNA: TGTGCCAGCAGCCCCCAGGGGAGATCCTACGAGCAGTACTTC; CDR3: CASSPQGRSYEQYF
size: once; D: TRBD1; J: TRBJ2-7; V: TRBV6-2/TRBV6-3; DNA: TGTGCCAGCAGTAAACGGACAGGGGACGCCGAGCAGTACTTC; CDR3: CASSKRTGDAEQYF
size: few; D: .; J: TRBJ1-2; V: TRBV7-6; DNA: TGTGCCAGCAGCCCGCGACCGCCCCTGAGCGAATCTAACTATGGCTACACCTTC; CDR3: CASSPRPPLSESNYGYTF
size: .; D: .; J: TRBJ1-2; V: TRBV6-2/TRBV6-3; DNA: TGTGCCAGCAGTTACTCGAGTGTAGATGGCTACACCTTC; CDR3: CASSYSSVDGYTF
size: .; D: .; J: TRBJ1-6; V: TRBV27; DNA: TGTGCCAGCAGTATTAGACAGACAGGTTCACCCCTCCACTTT; CDR3: CASSIRQTGSPLHF
size: .; D: TRBD1; J: TRBJ2-1; V: TRBV27; DNA: TGTGCCAGCAGTTTAAAGGGACAGGGATTGTTGGAGCAGTTCTTC; CDR3: CASSLKGQGLLEQFF
size: .; D: .; J: TRBJ2-7; V: TRBV7-8; DNA: TGTGCCAGCAGCTTAGCACAGGGTATACGGGCCTACGAGCAGTACTTC; CDR3: CASSLAQGIRAYEQYF
size: few; D: TRBD2; J: TRBJ2-1; V: TRBV5-6; DNA: TGTGCCAGCAGCCACCGACTAGCGGGATGGAATGAGCAGTTCTTC; CDR3: CASSHRLAGWNEQFF
size: .; D: .; J: TRBJ1-1; V: TRBV27; DNA: TGTGCCAGCAGTTCCCTCACAGGGAACACTGAAGCTTTCTTT; CDR3: CASSSLTGNTEAFF
size: .; D: .; J: TRBJ1-5; V: TRBV6-6; DNA: TGTGCCAGCAGATCCCTCGAGGGGGATCAGCCCCAGCATTTT; CDR3: CASRSLEGDQPQHF
size: .; D: .; J: TRBJ1-6; V: TRBV7-6; DNA: TGTGCCAGCAGCTTAGGTGGCCCGCGGGGTTCACCCCTCCACTTT; CDR3: CASSLGGPRGSPLHF
size: .; D: .; J: TRBJ1-1; V: TRBV19; DNA: TGTGCCAGTAGTGTCGGGTCTGAAGCTTTCTTT; CDR3: CASSVGSEAFF
size: .; D: TRBD1; J: TRBJ2-1; V: TRBV5-8; DNA: TGTGCCAGCAGCACCGGGACAGGGCCGAACAATGAGCAGTTCTTC; CDR3: CASSTGTGPNNEQFF